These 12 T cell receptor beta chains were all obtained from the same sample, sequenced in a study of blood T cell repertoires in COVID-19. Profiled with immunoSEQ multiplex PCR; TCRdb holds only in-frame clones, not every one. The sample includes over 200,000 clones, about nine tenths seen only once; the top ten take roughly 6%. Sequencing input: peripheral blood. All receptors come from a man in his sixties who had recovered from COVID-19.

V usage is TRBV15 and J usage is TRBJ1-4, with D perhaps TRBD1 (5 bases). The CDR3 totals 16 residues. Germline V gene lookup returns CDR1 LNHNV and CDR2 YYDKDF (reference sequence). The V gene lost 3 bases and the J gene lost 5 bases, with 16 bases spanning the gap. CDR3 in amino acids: CATSSERAGKNEKLFF. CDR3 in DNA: TGTGCCACCAGCAGCGAGCGGGCAGGGAAGAATGAAAAACTGTTTTTT.

In DNA form, the CDR3 reads TGTGCCAGCAGTTTAACCGCGGGGTCATACAATGAGCAGTTCTTC. Translation gives CASSLTAGSYNEQFF. V is TRBV6-5 and J is TRBJ2-1, with a possible D match to TRBD2 (6 bases). The CDR3 runs 15 residues. V lost 4 bases, J lost 4 bases, and 14 bases lay in between. In germline, CDR1 is MNHEY, CDR2 SVGAGI.

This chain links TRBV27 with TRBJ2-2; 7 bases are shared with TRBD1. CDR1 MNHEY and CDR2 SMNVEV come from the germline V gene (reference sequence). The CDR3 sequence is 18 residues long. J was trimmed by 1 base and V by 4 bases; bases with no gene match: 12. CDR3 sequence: CASSSRQGTFQNTGELFF. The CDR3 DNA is TGTGCCAGCAGTTCTAGACAGGGAACTTTTCAGAACACCGGGGAGCTGTTTTTT.

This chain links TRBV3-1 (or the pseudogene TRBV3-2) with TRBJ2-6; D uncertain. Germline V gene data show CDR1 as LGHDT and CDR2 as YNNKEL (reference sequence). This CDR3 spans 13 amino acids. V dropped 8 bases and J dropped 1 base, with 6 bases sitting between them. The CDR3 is CASYSSGANVLTF. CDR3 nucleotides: TGTGCCAGCTACTCATCTGGGGCCAACGTCCTGACTTTC.

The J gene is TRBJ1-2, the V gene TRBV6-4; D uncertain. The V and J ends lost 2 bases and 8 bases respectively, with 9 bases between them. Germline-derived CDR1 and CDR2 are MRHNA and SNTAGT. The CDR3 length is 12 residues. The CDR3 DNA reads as TGTGCCAGCAGTGACGGTGTGAGAGGCTACACCTTC. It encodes CASSDGVRGYTF.

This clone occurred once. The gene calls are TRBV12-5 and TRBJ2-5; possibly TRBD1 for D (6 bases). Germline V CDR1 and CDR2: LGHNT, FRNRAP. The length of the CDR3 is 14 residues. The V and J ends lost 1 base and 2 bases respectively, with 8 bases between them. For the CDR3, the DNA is TGTGCTAGTGGTTTGGGGACAGATCAAGAGACCCAGTACTTC. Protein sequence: CASGLGTDQETQYF.

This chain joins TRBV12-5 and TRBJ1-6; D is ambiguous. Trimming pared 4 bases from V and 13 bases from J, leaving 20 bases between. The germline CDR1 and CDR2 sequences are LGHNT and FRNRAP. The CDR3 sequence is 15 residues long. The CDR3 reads CASGSPSGGPGPLHF. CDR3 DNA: TGTGCTAGTGGTTCCCCGTCGGGAGGTCCTGGGCCCCTCCACTTT.

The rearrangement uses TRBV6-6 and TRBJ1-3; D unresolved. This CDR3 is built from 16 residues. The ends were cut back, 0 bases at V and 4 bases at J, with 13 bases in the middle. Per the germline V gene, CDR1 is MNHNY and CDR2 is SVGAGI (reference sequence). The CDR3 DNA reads TGTGCCAGCAGTTACTCGGAGCCCCGACGGGGAAACACCATATATTTT. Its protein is CASSYSEPRRGNTIYF.

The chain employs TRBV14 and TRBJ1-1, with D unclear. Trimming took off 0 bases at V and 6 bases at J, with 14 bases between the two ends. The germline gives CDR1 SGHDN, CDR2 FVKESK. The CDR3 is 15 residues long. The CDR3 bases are TGTGCCAGCAGCCAAGATACCGGCGGTCGGGCTGAAGCTTTCTTT. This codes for CASSQDTGGRAEAFF.

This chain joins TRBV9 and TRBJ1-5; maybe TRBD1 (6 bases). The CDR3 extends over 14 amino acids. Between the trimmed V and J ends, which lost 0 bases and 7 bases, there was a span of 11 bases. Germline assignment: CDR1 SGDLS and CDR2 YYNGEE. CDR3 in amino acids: CASSVGKGGQPQHF. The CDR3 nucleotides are TGTGCCAGCAGCGTAGGGAAGGGGGGGCAGCCCCAGCATTTT.

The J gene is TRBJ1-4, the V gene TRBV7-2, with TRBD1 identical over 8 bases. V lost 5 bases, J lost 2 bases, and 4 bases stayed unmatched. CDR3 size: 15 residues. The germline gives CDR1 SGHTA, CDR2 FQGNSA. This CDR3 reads CASSPRQGTNEKLFF. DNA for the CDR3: TGTGCCAGCAGCCCTAGACAGGGGACTAATGAAAAACTGTTTTTT.

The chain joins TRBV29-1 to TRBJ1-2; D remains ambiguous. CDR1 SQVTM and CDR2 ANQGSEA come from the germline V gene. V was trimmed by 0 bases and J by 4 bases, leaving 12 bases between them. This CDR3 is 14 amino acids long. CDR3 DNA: TGCAGCGTTGAAGATCCGGGATTCCCCTATGGCTACACCTTC. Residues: CSVEDPGFPYGYTF.